The 20 T cell receptor beta chains given below trace back to one sample, sequenced in a study of T-cell memory formation after mild COVID-19. TCRdb re-called the 5' RACE reads with MiXCR, one entry per CDR3 protein. The data show more than 450,000 distinct CDR3 sequences, 15% to 20% seen once. Sequencing input: PBMCs or a T cell subset sorted from them (not recorded which). The receptors derive from an adult woman who had mild COVID-19 (a few samples of this study predate the infection). Cell type and time point are not known.

The V and J genes are TRBV4-3 and TRBJ1-3; D is undetermined. The CDR3 length is 14 residues. The V end was cut by 0 bases, the J end by 4 bases, with 7 bases between. The germline V gene encodes CDR1 LGHNA and CDR2 YSLEER. The CDR3 sequence: CASSQDSAGNTIYF. Here the CDR3 DNA reads TGCGCCAGCAGCCAAGATTCGGCCGGAAACACCATATATTTT.

V usage is TRBV7-9 and J usage is TRBJ2-1, with unresolved D. Looked up from germline, CDR1 is SEHNR and CDR2 is FQNEAQ (reference sequence). The V end lost 2 bases, the J end lost 5 bases, and 10 bases lay between the germline ends. CDR3 size: 14 residues. The CDR3 spells CASSLTSRNNEQFF. As DNA, the CDR3 is TGTGCCAGCAGCTTAACGTCGCGAAACAATGAGCAGTTCTTC. Complete variable domain (other parts from reference TRBV7-9 and TRBJ2-1): DTGVSQNPRHKITKRGQNVTFRCDPISEHNRLYWYRQTLGQGPEFLTYFQNEAQLEKSRLLSDRFSAERPKGSFSTLEIQRTEQGDSAMYLCASSLTSRNNEQFFGPGTRLTVL.

This clonotype was found a few times. This chain connects TRBV7-7 to TRBJ2-2, with 7 bases fitting TRBD2. The CDR3 length is 15 residues. Per the germline V gene, CDR1 is SSHAT and CDR2 is FNYEAQ (reference sequence). V shed 5 bases, J shed 6 bases, and the junction held 9 bases outside the gene matches. This CDR3 is CASSPGLGQAGELFF. CDR3 in DNA: TGTGCCAGCAGCCCAGGACTAGGTCAGGCCGGGGAGCTGTTTTTT.

The gene calls are TRBV29-1 and TRBJ2-7; 11 positions agree with TRBD2. The germline gives CDR1 SQVTM, CDR2 ANQGSEA. This CDR3 is 14 amino acids long. J gave up 4 bases and V 5 bases, and 7 bases lay outside the gene matches. The chain's CDR3 is CSVQRTSGSYEQYF. The CDR3, as DNA: TGCAGCGTTCAAAGGACTAGCGGGTCGTACGAGCAGTACTTC.

The chain combines TRBV7-8 with TRBJ2-7; no clear D gene. The CDR3 runs to 13 residues. The V gene's germline CDR1 is SGHVS and CDR2 FQNEAQ. Trimming left V 4 bases short and J 3 bases short, with 10 bases between. CDR3 nucleotide sequence: TGTGCCAGCAGCTCCGGGTCCTTCTACGAGCAGTACTTC. This sequence encodes CASSSGSFYEQYF.

This clonotype appeared a few times. The rearrangement uses TRBV7-2 and TRBJ2-1; D uncertain. The CDR3 length is 15 residues. The germline V and J ends were trimmed by 2 bases and 1 base, with 9 bases remaining between them. The germline V gene has CDR1 SGHTA and CDR2 FQGNSA. CDR3 amino acids: CASSLWFGSYNEQFF. The CDR3 nucleotides are TGTGCCAGCAGCTTATGGTTCGGGTCCTACAATGAGCAGTTCTTC. Variable domain in full (rest from reference TRBV7-2 and TRBJ2-1): GAGVSQSPSNKVTEKGKDVELRCDPISGHTALYWYRQSLGQGLEFLIYFQGNSAPDKSGLPSDRFSAERTGGSVSTLTIQRTQQEDSAVYLCASSLWFGSYNEQFFGPGTRLTVL.

This clonotype was picked up a small number of times. The chain carries TRBV29-1 and TRBJ2-1, with TRBD2 matching over 13 bases. V shed 1 base and J 9 bases; nucleotides not matched to a gene: 6. The CDR3 consists of 15 residues. CDR1 and CDR2 (germline): SQVTM, ANQGSEA. In DNA, the CDR3 is TGCAGCGTTGAAGGGGGACTAGCGGGAATTTTTGAGCAGTTCTTC. Protein: CSVEGGLAGIFEQFF.

The chain uses TRBV7-2 and TRBJ2-6; D possibly uses TRBD1 or TRBD2 (5 bases each). V dropped 5 bases and J dropped 0 bases, with 11 bases sitting between them. The CDR3 is 16 residues long. Germline CDR1 SGHTA, CDR2 FQGNSA. The CDR3 bases are TGTGCCAGCAGCCCTCCTGGGGGCTCTGGGGCCAACGTCCTGACTTTC. Translated: CASSPPGGSGANVLTF.

The sample holds a few counts of this clonotype. This rearrangement joins TRBV30 to TRBJ2-1; D may be TRBD1 (5 bases). In germline, CDR1 is GTSNPN, CDR2 SVGIG (reference sequence). V was cut by 6 bases and J by 3 bases, with 9 bases left in between. The CDR3 is 12 amino acids. CDR3 residues: CACPGYYNEQFF. The DNA of the CDR3 is TGTGCCTGCCCAGGGTACTACAATGAGCAGTTCTTC.

This clonotype was observed a handful of times. V usage is TRBV9 and J usage is TRBJ2-1, with no clear D. The V gene lost 0 bases and the J gene lost 1 base, with 8 bases spanning the gap. This CDR3 has 15 residues. In germline, CDR1 is SGDLS, CDR2 YYNGEE. CDR3 sequence reads: CASSVVSSSYNEQFF. CDR3 DNA: TGTGCCAGCAGCGTAGTTTCCAGTTCCTACAATGAGCAGTTCTTC.

This CDR3 is CASRKDNSGGYSPLHF. In DNA form, the CDR3 reads TGTGCCAGCAGGAAGGACAATTCGGGGGGGTACTCACCCCTCCACTTT. The chain recombines TRBV6-5 with TRBJ1-6, with D maybe TRBD1 (5 bases). Trimming stripped 6 bases from V and 10 bases from J, with 22 bases between. The CDR3 covers 16 residues. Per germline, CDR1 MNHEY and CDR2 SVGAGI.

The chain carries TRBV30 and TRBJ1-2, with 9 bases matching TRBD1. The CDR3 contains 14 residues. The junction had 10 bases not matched to a gene; V was cut back by 6 bases and J by 5 bases. Germline loops: CDR1 GTSNPN, CDR2 SVGIG (reference sequence). The CDR3: CACPGGTGLYGYTF. The DNA for the CDR3 is TGTGCCTGCCCTGGAGGGACAGGGCTATATGGCTACACCTTC.

This chain links TRBV29-1 with TRBJ2-1, with D unclear. Trimming cost V 3 bases and J 10 bases, with 10 bases left between them. This CDR3 contains 11 residues. In germline, CDR1 is SQVTM, CDR2 ANQGSEA. Written as DNA, the CDR3 is TGCAGCGTTGAGACACCCTGGGAGCAGTTCTTC. Translated: CSVETPWEQFF.

This clonotype came up a few times. The chain is built from TRBV30 and TRBJ2-3; D might be TRBD2 (5 bases). V lost 6 bases and J 7 bases, leaving 17 bases between the germline ends. Germline lookup yields CDR1 GTSNPN and CDR2 SVGIG (reference sequence). CDR3 length equals 13 residues. The CDR3 nucleotides are TGTGCCTGCGCACCGAGGGTCGGGAATACGCAGTATTTT. Protein sequence: CACAPRVGNTQYF.

The table lists this clonotype with a few counts. This rearrangement joins TRBV7-2 to TRBJ1-5; tentative D call: TRBD1 (5 bases). This CDR3 is 14 amino acids long. The V gene lost 5 bases and the J gene lost 5 bases, with 13 bases spanning the gap. The germline V gene encodes CDR1 SGHTA and CDR2 FQGNSA. The chain's CDR3 is CASSQGRSHQPQHF. The CDR3 DNA is TGTGCCAGCAGCCAGGGCCGTTCCCATCAGCCCCAGCATTTT.

The V and J genes are TRBV6-2 or TRBV6-3 and TRBJ2-4; D possibly corresponds to TRBD1 (5 bases). V was trimmed by 5 bases and J by 1 base, leaving 9 bases between them. CDR1 and CDR2 from the germline V gene are MNHEY and SVGEGT. The CDR3 length is 14 residues. The CDR3 sequence is CASSPGFAKNIQYF. The CDR3 DNA follows: TGTGCCAGCAGTCCAGGGTTCGCCAAAAACATTCAGTACTTC.

This clonotype appeared many times. V usage is TRBV29-1 and J usage is TRBJ2-3, with TRBD2 matching over 7 bases. J was trimmed by 6 bases and V by 6 bases; bases with no gene match: 12. The germline V gene encodes CDR1 SQVTM and CDR2 ANQGSEA. CDR3 length: 14 amino acids. The DNA of the CDR3 is TGCAGCGTCAATCGGAGACTAGCATCCGATACGCAGTATTTT. This encodes CSVNRRLASDTQYF.

The chain employs TRBV14 and TRBJ1-2; D remains unclear. Germline CDR1 is SGHDN and CDR2 is FVKESK. Trimming took 0 bases from V and 3 from J, leaving 8 bases between them. This CDR3 is built from 14 residues. CDR3: CASSQDRDHYGYTF. The CDR3, as DNA: TGTGCCAGCAGCCAAGATAGAGACCACTATGGCTACACCTTC.

This clonotype appeared a few times. The chain joins TRBV7-9 to TRBJ1-5; D unclear. The CDR3 covers 14 residues. Trimming pared 4 bases from V and 3 bases from J, leaving 10 bases between. Germline-derived CDR1 and CDR2 are SEHNR and FQNEAQ (reference sequence). The CDR3 loop reads CASSSLADNQPQHF. The CDR3 coding sequence is TGTGCCAGCAGCTCGTTGGCAGACAATCAGCCCCAGCATTTT.

This sequence joins TRBV24-1 and TRBJ2-7; D possibly corresponds to TRBD2 (6 bases). The V end was cut by 0 bases, the J end by 3 bases, with 14 bases between. This CDR3 comprises 16 residues. The germline gives CDR1 KGHDR, CDR2 SFDVKD. The CDR3 nucleotides are TGTGCCACCAGTGATTTGGGCATGGGAGGCGTCTACGAGCAGTACTTC. As protein: CATSDLGMGGVYEQYF.